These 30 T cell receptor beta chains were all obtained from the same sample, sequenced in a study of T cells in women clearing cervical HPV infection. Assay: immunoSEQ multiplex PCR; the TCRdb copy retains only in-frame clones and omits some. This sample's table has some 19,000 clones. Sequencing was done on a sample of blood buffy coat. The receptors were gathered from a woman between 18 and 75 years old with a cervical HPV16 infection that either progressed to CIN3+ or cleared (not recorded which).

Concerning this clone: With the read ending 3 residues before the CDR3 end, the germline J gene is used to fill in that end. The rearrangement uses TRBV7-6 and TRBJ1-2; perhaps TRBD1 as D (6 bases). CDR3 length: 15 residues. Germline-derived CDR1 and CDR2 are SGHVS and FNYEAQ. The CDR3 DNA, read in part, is TGTGCCAGCAGCTTAGTAGCGGGGGGGCCAAATGAC. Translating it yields CASSLVAGGPND. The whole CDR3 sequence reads CASSLVAGGPNDYTF.

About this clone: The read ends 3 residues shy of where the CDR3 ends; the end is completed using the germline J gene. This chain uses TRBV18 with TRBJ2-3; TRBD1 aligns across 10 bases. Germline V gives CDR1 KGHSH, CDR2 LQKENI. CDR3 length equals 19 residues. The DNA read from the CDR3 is TGTGCCAGCTCACCGGGGTCAGGGACAGGGGTTTCTAGCAATCAGCCG. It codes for CASSPGSGTGVSSNQP. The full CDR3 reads CASSPGSGTGVSSNQPQYF.

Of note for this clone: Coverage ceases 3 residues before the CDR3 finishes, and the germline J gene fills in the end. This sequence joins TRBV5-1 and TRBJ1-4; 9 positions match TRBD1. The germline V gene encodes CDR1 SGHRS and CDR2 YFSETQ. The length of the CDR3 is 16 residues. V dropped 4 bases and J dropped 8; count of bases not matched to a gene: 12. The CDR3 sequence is CASSLEGTGGWEKLFF. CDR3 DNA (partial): TGCGCCAGCAGCCTGGAGGGCACAGGGGGCTGGGAAAAA.

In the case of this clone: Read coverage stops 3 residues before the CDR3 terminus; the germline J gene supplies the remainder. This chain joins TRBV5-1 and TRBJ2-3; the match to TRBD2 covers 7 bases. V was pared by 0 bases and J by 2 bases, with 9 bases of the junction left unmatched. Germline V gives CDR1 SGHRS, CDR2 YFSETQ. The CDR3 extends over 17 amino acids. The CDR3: CASSLALGLEVTDTQYF. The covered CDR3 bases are TGCGCCAGCAGCTTGGCTCTCGGACTAGAGGTCACAGATACG.

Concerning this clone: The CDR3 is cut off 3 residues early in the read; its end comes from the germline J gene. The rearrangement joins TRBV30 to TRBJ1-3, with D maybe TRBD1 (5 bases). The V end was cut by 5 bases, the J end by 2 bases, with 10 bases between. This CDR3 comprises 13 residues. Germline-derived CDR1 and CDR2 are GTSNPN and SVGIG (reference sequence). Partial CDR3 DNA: TGTGCCTGGCGACCACAGGCTGGAAACACC. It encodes CAWRPQAGNT. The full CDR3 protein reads CAWRPQAGNTIYF.

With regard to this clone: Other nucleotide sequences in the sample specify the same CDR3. CDR3 residues: CAWSVETTIYF. The part of the CDR3 DNA that was read is TGTGCCTGGAGTGTAGAAACGACT. This chain links TRBV30 with TRBJ1-3; D remains ambiguous. The read finishes 3 residues shy of the CDR3 end, and the germline J gene is used to complete it. The CDR3 has 11 amino acids. CDR1 and CDR2 (germline): GTSNPN, SVGIG (reference sequence).

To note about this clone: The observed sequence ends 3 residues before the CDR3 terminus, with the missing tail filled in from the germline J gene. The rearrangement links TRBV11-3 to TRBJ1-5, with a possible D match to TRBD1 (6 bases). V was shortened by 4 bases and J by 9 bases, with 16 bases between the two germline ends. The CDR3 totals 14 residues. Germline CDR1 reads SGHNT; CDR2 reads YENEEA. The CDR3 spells CASSSPGARGPQHF. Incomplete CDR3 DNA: TGTGCCAGCAGCTCACCAGGAGCCAGGGGGCCC. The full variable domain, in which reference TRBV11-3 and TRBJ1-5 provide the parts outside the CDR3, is EAGVVQSPRYKIIEKKQPVAFWCNPISGHNTLYWYLQNLGQGPELLIRYENEEAVDDSQLPKDRFSAERLKGVDSTLKIQPAELGDSAVYLCASSSPGARGPQHFGDGTRLSIL.

The CDR3 here is CSARDLQGTDNNYGYTF. The sequenced part of the CDR3 DNA is TGCAGTGCTAGAGATCTTCAGGGGACAGACAATAACTATGGC. This chain links TRBV20-1 with TRBJ1-2; 7 nucleotides align to TRBD1. The CDR3 end falls 3 residues outside the read, so it is completed with the germline J gene. This CDR3 has 17 residues. Unmatched junction bases numbered 11, after V lost 0 bases and J lost 1 base. Per germline, CDR1 DFQATT and CDR2 SNEGSKA (reference sequence).

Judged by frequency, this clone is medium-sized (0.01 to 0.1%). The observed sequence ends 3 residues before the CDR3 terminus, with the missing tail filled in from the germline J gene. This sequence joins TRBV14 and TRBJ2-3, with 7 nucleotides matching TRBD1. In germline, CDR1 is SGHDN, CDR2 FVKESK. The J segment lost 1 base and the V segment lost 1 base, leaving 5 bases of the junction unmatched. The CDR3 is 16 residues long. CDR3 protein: CASSQVAGGGTDTQYF. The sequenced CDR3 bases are TGTGCCAGCAGCCAAGTCGCAGGGGGTGGCACAGATACG.

The sequenced CDR3 bases are TGTGCCAGCAGCACAAATGGACAAGAGACG. Encoded protein: CASSTNGQET. The CDR3 in full is CASSTNGQETQYF. The chain is built from TRBV11-3 and TRBJ2-3; D is perhaps TRBD1 (5 bases). From the germline J gene comes the end of the CDR3, since the read stops 3 residues before it. This CDR3 spans 13 amino acids. CDR1 SGHNT and CDR2 YENEEA come from the germline V gene.

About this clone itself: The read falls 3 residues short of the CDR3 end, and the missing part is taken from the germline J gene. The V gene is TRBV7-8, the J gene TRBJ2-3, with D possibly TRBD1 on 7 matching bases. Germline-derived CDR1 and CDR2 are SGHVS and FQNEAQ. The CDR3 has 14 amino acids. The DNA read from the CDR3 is TGTGCCAGCAGCGTGTGGAGGGGGCAAGAGACG. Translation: CASSVWRGQET. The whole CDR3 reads CASSVWRGQETQYF.

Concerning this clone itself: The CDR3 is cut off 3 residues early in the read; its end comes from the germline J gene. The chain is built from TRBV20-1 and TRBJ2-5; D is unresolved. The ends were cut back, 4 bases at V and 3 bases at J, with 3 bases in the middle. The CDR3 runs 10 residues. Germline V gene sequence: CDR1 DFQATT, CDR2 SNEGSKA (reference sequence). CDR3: CSATEETQYF. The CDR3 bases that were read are TGCAGTGCTACTGAAGAGACC.

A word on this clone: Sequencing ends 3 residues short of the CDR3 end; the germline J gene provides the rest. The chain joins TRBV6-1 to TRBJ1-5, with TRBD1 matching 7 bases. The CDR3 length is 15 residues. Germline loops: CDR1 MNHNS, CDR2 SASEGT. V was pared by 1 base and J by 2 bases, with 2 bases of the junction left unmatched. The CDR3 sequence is CASSEVGTGNQPQHF. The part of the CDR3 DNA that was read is TGTGCCAGCAGTGAAGTGGGGACAGGCAATCAGCCC.

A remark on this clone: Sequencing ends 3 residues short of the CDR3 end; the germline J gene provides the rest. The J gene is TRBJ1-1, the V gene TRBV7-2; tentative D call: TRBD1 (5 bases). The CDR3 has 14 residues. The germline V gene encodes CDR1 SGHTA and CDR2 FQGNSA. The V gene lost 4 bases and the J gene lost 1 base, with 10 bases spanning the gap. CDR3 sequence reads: CASSSTGPNTEAFF. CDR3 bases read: TGTGCCAGCAGCTCAACAGGCCCGAACACTGAA.

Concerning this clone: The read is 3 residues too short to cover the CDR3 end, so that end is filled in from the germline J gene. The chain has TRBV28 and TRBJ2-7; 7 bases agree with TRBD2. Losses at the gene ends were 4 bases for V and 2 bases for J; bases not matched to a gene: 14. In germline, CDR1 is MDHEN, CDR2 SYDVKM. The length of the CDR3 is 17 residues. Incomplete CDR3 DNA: TGTGCCAGCAGTTGGAGGGCGCAGCGGGGTTACACCTACGAG. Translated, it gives CASSWRAQRGYTYE. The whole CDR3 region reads CASSWRAQRGYTYEQYF.

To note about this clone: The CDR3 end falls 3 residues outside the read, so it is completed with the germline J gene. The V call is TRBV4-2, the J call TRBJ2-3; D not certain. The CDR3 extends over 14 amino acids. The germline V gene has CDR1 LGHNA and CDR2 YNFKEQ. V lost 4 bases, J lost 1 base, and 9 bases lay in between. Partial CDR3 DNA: TGTGCCAGCAGCCTAAAACCGGGCACAGATACG. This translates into CASSLKPGTDT. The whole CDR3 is CASSLKPGTDTQYF.

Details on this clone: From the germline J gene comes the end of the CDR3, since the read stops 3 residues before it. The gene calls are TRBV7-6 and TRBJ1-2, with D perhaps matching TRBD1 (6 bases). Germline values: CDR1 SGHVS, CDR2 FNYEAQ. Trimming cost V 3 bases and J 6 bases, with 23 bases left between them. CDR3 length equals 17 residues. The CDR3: CASSFGDPQGGGHGYTF. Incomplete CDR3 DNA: TGTGCCAGCAGCTTTGGGGACCCACAAGGGGGGGGTCATGGC.

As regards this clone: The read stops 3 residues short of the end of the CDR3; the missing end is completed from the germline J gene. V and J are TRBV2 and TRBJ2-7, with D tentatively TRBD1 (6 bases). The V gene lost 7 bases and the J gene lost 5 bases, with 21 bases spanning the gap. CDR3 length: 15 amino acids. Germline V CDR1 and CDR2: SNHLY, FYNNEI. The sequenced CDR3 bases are TGTGCCAGCATTATATCAATTTGGGACACCCACGAG. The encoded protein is CASIISIWDTHE. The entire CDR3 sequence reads CASIISIWDTHEQYF.

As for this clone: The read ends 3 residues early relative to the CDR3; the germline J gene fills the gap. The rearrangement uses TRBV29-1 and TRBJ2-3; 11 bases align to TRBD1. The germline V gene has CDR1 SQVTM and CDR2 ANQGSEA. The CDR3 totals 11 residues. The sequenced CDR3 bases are TGCAGCGTGGGGACAGGGGGGACG. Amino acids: CSVGTGGT. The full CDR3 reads CSVGTGGTQYF.

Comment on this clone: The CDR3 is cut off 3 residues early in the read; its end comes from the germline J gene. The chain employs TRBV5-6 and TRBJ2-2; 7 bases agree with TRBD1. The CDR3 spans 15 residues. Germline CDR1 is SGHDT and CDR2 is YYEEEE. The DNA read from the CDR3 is TGTGCCAGCAGCTTGATGTGGACAGGCAATTCACCG. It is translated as CASSLMWTGNSP. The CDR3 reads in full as CASSLMWTGNSPLFF.

The sequenced CDR3 bases are TGTGCCAGCAGGACAGTCATGTTCTACGAG. It codes for CASRTVMFYE. The whole CDR3 reads CASRTVMFYEQYF. This chain links TRBV6-2 or TRBV6-3 with TRBJ2-7; D perhaps matches TRBD1 (5 bases). The CDR3 extends 3 residues past the end of the read, so its final part is completed from the germline J gene. In germline, CDR1 is MNHEY, CDR2 SVGEGT. The V end was cut by 6 bases, the J end by 3 bases, with 12 bases between. CDR3 length: 13 amino acids.

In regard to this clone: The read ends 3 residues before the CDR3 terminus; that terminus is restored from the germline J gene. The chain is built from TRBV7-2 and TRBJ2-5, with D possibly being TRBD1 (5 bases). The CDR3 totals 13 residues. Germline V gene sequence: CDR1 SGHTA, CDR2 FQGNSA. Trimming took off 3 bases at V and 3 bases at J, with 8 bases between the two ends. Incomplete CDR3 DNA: TGTGCCAGCAGCTTCCTAGGGGAAGAGACC. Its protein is CASSFLGEET. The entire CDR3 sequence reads CASSFLGEETQYF.

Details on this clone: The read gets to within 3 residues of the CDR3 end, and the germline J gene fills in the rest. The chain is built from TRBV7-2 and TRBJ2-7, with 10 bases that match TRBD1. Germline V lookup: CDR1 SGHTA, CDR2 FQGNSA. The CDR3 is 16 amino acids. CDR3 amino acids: CASRLAPPGQGHEQYF. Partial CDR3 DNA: TGTGCAAGTCGCTTAGCCCCCCCGGGACAGGGGCACGAG.

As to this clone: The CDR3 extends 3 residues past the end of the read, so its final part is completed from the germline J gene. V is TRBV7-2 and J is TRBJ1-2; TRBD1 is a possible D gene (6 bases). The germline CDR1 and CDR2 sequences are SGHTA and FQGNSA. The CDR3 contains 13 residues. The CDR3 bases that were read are TGTGCCAGCAGCCCAGCACAGGGTGGCGAC. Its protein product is CASSPAQGGD. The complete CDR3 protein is CASSPAQGGDYTF.

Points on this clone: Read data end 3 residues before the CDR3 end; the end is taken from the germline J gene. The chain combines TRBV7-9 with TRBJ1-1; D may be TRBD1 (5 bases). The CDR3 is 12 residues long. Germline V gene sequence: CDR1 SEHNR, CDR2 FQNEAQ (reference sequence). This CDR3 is CASSLGEGLAFF. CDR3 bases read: TGTGCCAGCAGCTTAGGTGAGGGGCTA.

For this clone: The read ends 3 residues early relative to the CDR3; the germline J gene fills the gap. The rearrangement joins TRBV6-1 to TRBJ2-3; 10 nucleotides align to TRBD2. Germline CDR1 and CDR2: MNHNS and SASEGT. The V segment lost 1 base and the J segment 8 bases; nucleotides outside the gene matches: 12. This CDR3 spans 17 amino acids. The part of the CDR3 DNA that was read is TGTGCCAGCAGTGAAGGAGCGGGGGGGTTGGGTTTTGTTACG. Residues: CASSEGAGGLGFVT. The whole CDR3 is CASSEGAGGLGFVTQYF.

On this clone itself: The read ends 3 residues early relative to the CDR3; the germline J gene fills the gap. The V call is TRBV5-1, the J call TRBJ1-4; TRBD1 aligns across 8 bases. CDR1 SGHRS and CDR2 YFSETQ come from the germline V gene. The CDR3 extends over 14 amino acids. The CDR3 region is CASSSGGAGSPLFF. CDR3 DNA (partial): TGCGCCAGCAGTTCAGGGGGCGCAGGATCACCA.

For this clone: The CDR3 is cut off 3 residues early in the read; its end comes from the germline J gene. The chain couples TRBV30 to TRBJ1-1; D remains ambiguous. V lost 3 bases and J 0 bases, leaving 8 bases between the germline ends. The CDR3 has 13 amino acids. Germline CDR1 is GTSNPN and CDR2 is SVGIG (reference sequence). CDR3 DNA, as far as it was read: TGTGCCTGGAGACCCACAGTGAACACTGAA. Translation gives CAWRPTVNTE. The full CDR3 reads CAWRPTVNTEAFF.

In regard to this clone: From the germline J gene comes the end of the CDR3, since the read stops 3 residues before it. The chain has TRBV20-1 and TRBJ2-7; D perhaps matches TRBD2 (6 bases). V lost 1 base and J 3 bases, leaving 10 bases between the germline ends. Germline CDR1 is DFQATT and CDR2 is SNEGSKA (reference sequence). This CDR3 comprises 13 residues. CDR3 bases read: TGCAGTGCTAGAGCCGGGACTTTCTACGAG. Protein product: CSARAGTFYE. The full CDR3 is CSARAGTFYEQYF.

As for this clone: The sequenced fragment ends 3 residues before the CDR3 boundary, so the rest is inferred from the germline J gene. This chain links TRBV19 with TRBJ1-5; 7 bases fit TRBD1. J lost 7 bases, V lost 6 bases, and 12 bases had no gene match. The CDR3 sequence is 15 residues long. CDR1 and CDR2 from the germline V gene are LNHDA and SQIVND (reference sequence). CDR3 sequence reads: CASRFGQVNGQPQHF. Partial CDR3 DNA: TGTGCCAGTAGGTTTGGACAGGTCAATGGGCAGCCC.